This TCR beta chain comes out of a study of blood T cell repertoires in COVID-19. Across the whole study: T cells, B-cell-depleted T cells, or PBMCs provided the cDNA or gDNA that served as material.

Everyone who took part was about 18 to 89 years old, and they came from 20 to 25 US areas. Libraries were prepared by immunoSEQ multiplex PCR; TCRdb keeps only in-frame clonotypes and omits some of them. The data show about 300,000 clones, 89% seen once. Germline CDR1 and CDR2: SGDLS and YYNGEE. This CDR3 is 15 amino acids long. Unmatched junction bases numbered 6, after V lost 0 bases and J lost 5 bases. This clone was counted once. The source is a man aged 55 to 70 who had recovered from COVID-19. Sequenced sample: PBMCs or T cells enriched from blood (not recorded which). V is TRBV9 and J is TRBJ2-5; 8 positions agree with TRBD2. The CDR3 nucleotides read TGTGCCAGCAGCGTAGGCGGGAGGCTTTTTGAGACCCAGTACTTC. This translates into CASSVGGRLFETQYF.